Each of the 28 T cell receptor beta chains below was sequenced from the same sample in a study of blood T cells in healthy people across ages. The authors ran a second PCR of about 7 to 11 cycles using a sample-barcoded 5' primer and a J-beta primer mix. One entry per CDR3 protein, called by TCRdb with MiXCR from the 5' RACE reads. Of roughly 800,000 distinct CDR3 sequences in the sample, approximately 25% were seen once. These sequences were also reported in another study, on T cells of mothers and their children.

The sequencing input was blood. These receptors all come from a boy younger than 18 in good health.

Only a few counts were recorded for this clonotype. The rearrangement links TRBV20-1 to TRBJ2-7, with D perhaps TRBD1 (5 bases). The CDR3 consists of 13 residues. Germline CDR1 is DFQATT and CDR2 is SNEGSKA (reference sequence). V shed 3 bases and J shed 3 bases, with 12 bases lying between them. For the CDR3, the DNA is TGCAGTGCTAGTCCGACAGACCACTACGAGCAGTACTTC. Translating gives CSASPTDHYEQYF.

J is TRBJ2-6 and V is TRBV12-3 or TRBV12-4; maybe TRBD1 (5 bases). V was shortened by 5 bases and J by 1 base, with 9 bases between the two germline ends. The length of the CDR3 is 15 residues. DNA of the CDR3: TGTGCCAGCAGTGGCAGGGTATCTGGGGCCAACGTCCTGACTTTC. Translating gives CASSGRVSGANVLTF.

This clonotype has a handful of counts. The gene calls are TRBV7-3 and TRBJ2-5, with 9 nucleotides matching TRBD2. The CDR3 length is 15 residues. Trimming at V came to 4 bases and at J to 3 bases, leaving 6 bases not matched to a gene. Looked up from germline, CDR1 is SGHTA and CDR2 is FQGTGA. The CDR3, as DNA: TGTGCCAGCAGCTCTAGCGGGGATTACAAAGAGACCCAGTACTTC. It encodes CASSSSGDYKETQYF.

The chain links TRBV7-2 to TRBJ2-7, with 8 nucleotides matching TRBD2. The germline gives CDR1 SGHTA, CDR2 FQGNSA. The CDR3 runs 13 residues. Unmatched junction bases numbered 6, after V lost 5 bases and J lost 6 bases. CDR3 DNA sequence: TGTGCCAGCAGCGCCAATAGCGGGACCGAGCAGTACTTC. Its protein is CASSANSGTEQYF.

The chain combines TRBV27 with TRBJ2-7; a possible D gene is TRBD2 (6 bases). Trimming pared 3 bases from V and 2 bases from J, leaving 14 bases between. The CDR3 sequence is 15 residues long. Germline V gives CDR1 MNHEY, CDR2 SMNVEV (reference sequence). The CDR3 is CASSLAAEGTYEQYF. For the CDR3, the DNA is TGTGCCAGCAGTTTGGCAGCGGAGGGGACCTACGAGCAGTACTTC.

The chain uses TRBV6-6 and TRBJ2-5; the D is unclear. The J call may not be correct, given that the DNA end is closer to TRBJ2-1. The length of the CDR3 is 13 residues. Looked up from germline, CDR1 is MNHNY and CDR2 is SVGAGI (reference sequence). CDR3: CASTKPGSNEQFF. The CDR3 DNA is TGTGCCAGCACCAAACCAGGTTCGAATGAGCAGTTCTTC.

This clonotype was counted a few times. The rearrangement links TRBV6-2 or TRBV6-3 to TRBJ2-4; D may correspond to TRBD1 or TRBD2 (5 bases each). CDR1 MNHEY and CDR2 SVGEGT come from the germline V gene. Trimming took off 5 bases at V and 5 bases at J, with 10 bases between the two ends. The length of the CDR3 is 13 residues. The CDR3 is CASSLPGQNIQYF. DNA for the CDR3: TGTGCCAGCAGTCTCCCGGGGCAAAACATTCAGTACTTC.

This clonotype was counted only a few times. At one boundary the junction diverges from the germline segment, which might be a read error. V is TRBV6-2 or TRBV6-3 and J is TRBJ2-2; D gene unclear. This CDR3 comprises 14 residues. Germline values: CDR1 MNHEY, CDR2 SVGEGT. CDR3 amino acids: CASSYRGNTEELFF. CDR3 DNA sequence: TGTGCCAGCAGTTACCGAGGAAACACCGAGGAGCTGTTTTTT.

The genes are TRBV13 and TRBJ1-4, with D unresolved. The CDR3 consists of 12 residues. Germline V lookup: CDR1 PRHDT, CDR2 FYEKMQ (reference sequence). Trimming pared 7 bases from V and 5 bases from J, leaving 8 bases between. The CDR3 region is CASTRLNEKLFF. CDR3 bases: TGTGCCAGCACCCGGTTAAATGAAAAACTGTTTTTT.

This clonotype was recorded a few times. The rearrangement uses TRBV7-9 and TRBJ2-5, with a tentative D call TRBD1 (8 bases). The J call may be in error: the DNA end matches TRBJ2-7 better. The CDR3 is 17 residues long. Germline lookup yields CDR1 SEHNR and CDR2 FQNEAQ (reference sequence). CDR3 sequence reads: CASSPGGGQALGYEQYF. CDR3 coding DNA: TGTGCCAGCAGCCCCGGCGGGGGACAGGCTCTTGGGTACGAGCAGTACTTC.

The CDR3 DNA follows: TGTGCCAGCAGTTTTGAGAATCAGCCCCAGCATTTT. This gives the protein CASSFENQPQHF. This chain connects TRBV2 to TRBJ1-5; D remains unclear. CDR3 length: 12 amino acids. Germline CDR1 SNHLY, CDR2 FYNNEI. V gave up 5 bases and J gave up 4 bases, with 6 bases separating them.

The chain joins TRBV12-3 or TRBV12-4 to TRBJ2-5, with no clear D. Trimming left V 4 bases short and J 5 bases short, with 14 bases between. This CDR3 spans 14 amino acids. The CDR3 is CASSSAWGGETQYF. DNA of the CDR3: TGTGCCAGCAGTTCTGCGTGGGGTGGTGAGACCCAGTACTTC.

This chain connects TRBV5-1 to TRBJ2-3; possible D gene TRBD1, 6 bases. CDR1 SGHRS and CDR2 YFSETQ come from the germline V gene. The V end lost 5 bases, the J end lost 6 bases, and 16 bases lay between the germline ends. The CDR3 covers 14 residues. The CDR3 DNA sequence: TGCGCCAGCAGTCCAGGACAGCCGGCGGATACGCAGTATTTT. Translating it yields CASSPGQPADTQYF.

In this sample, this clonotype turned up a few times. The chain recombines TRBV5-5 with TRBJ2-2; D not certain. CDR1 and CDR2 from the germline V gene are SGHKS and YYEKEE (reference sequence). Trimming removed 0 bases from V and 9 bases from J, with 9 bases in between. The CDR3 covers 13 residues. The CDR3 loop is CASSLGGLRELFF. CDR3 sequence (DNA): TGTGCCAGCAGCTTGGGGGGTTTAAGGGAGCTGTTTTTT.

The V and J genes are TRBV4-3 and TRBJ2-3; no reliable D call. Germline assignment: CDR1 LGHNA and CDR2 YSLEER. Trimming shortened V by 4 bases and J by 1 base, and 12 bases separated the two germline ends. The CDR3 has 15 amino acids. CDR3: CASSLGLYGTDTQYF. CDR3 bases: TGCGCCAGCAGCCTCGGGCTGTATGGCACAGATACGCAGTATTTT.

This clonotype was seen more than once but under ten times. One junction end does not reproduce the germline sequence, and a read error may be involved. The CDR3 coding sequence is TGTGCCAGCAGCCTAACGGGGGCTAGCGGGGGTTGCGAGCAGTACTTC. As protein: CASSLTGASGGCEQYF. This rearrangement joins TRBV7-3 to TRBJ2-7; TRBD2 agrees at 10 bases. The CDR3 sequence is 16 residues long. Germline loops: CDR1 SGHTA, CDR2 FQGTGA.

V and J are TRBV12-3 or TRBV12-4 and TRBJ1-3, with unresolved D. CDR3 size: 13 residues. Trimming took 8 bases from V and 4 from J, leaving 12 bases between them. The CDR3 reads CASLGDVGNTIYF. The CDR3 DNA reads as TGTGCCAGCCTCGGGGATGTGGGAAACACCATATATTTT.

The chain has TRBV28 and TRBJ2-1, with 14 bases fitting TRBD2. Judging by the DNA end, TRBJ2-7 fits better; the J call may be wrong. Per the germline V gene, CDR1 is MDHEN and CDR2 is SYDVKM. CDR3 size: 15 residues. The CDR3 DNA follows: TGTGCCACCCGACTAGCGGGAGGGTTGACCTACGAGCAGTACTTC. Encoded protein: CATRLAGGLTYEQYF.

The table lists this clonotype with a few counts. In DNA, the CDR3 is TGTGCCAGCAGCGTGCTCACAGGGACGAACACCGGGGAGCTGTTTTTT. This gives the protein CASSVLTGTNTGELFF. The chain recombines TRBV9 with TRBJ2-2; maybe TRBD1 (6 bases). Looked up from germline, CDR1 is SGDLS and CDR2 is YYNGEE. V lost 2 bases and J lost 0, with 11 bases in between. This CDR3 comprises 16 residues.

This clonotype has only a few counts. The V call is TRBV7-6, the J call TRBJ2-5, with 7 bases that match TRBD1. There are 15 residues in the CDR3. Germline V gives CDR1 SGHVS, CDR2 FNYEAQ. Trimming removed 4 bases from V and 3 bases from J; junction bases left unmatched: 8. CDR3 in DNA: TGTGCCAGCAGCTCCAAGGGGGCCATCGAAGAGACCCAGTACTTC. It encodes CASSSKGAIEETQYF.

Many counts were recorded for this clonotype. The genes are TRBV7-9 and TRBJ2-3; D unresolved. The germline gives CDR1 SEHNR, CDR2 FQNEAQ (reference sequence). There are 14 residues in the CDR3. V dropped 3 bases and J dropped 1 base, with 8 bases sitting between them. The CDR3 spells CASSLVGGTDTQYF. The CDR3 DNA reads TGTGCCAGCAGCTTGGTTGGGGGCACAGATACGCAGTATTTT.

This rearrangement joins TRBV20-1 to TRBJ2-3; 8 nucleotides line up with TRBD2. Germline assignment: CDR1 DFQATT and CDR2 SNEGSKA (reference sequence). After removal of 4 bases from V and 1 base from J, the junction contained 4 bases not matched to a gene. The CDR3 extends over 14 amino acids. The CDR3: CSANGGGRTDTQYF. The CDR3 DNA follows: TGCAGTGCTAACGGCGGGGGGCGCACAGATACGCAGTATTTT.

This clonotype was picked up a small number of times. The chain employs TRBV5-1 and TRBJ2-1; D is possibly TRBD1 (5 bases). The V gene lost 4 bases and the J gene lost 3 bases, with 14 bases spanning the gap. CDR1 and CDR2 from the germline V gene are SGHRS and YFSETQ. The CDR3 is 15 residues long. CDR3 sequence (DNA): TGCGCCAGCAGCCCCGAGGCAGGGCGCTACAATGAGCAGTTCTTC. Translating it yields CASSPEAGRYNEQFF.

This sequence joins TRBV5-1 and TRBJ2-5, with a tentative D call TRBD2 (5 bases). TRBJ2-1 matches the DNA end more closely, so the J call is doubtful. The CDR3 totals 15 residues. The V gene's germline CDR1 is SGHRS and CDR2 YFSETQ. Here the CDR3 reads CASSFGEGTFNEQFF. In nucleotides, the CDR3 is TGCGCCAGCAGCTTTGGAGAGGGCACGTTTAATGAGCAGTTCTTC.

This clonotype occurred a few times. CDR3 coding DNA: TGCAGCGTTGATGTCGCGGGCCGGACAGATACGCAGTATTTT. It specifies CSVDVAGRTDTQYF. This chain connects TRBV29-1 to TRBJ2-3; tentative D call: TRBD2 (5 bases). V lost 3 bases, J lost 3 bases, and 13 bases lay in between. The CDR3 runs to 14 residues. Per the germline V gene, CDR1 is SQVTM and CDR2 is ANQGSEA.

In its sample, this clonotype was seen a few times. The genes are TRBV2 and TRBJ1-4; 10 bases are a match to TRBD1. With 5 bases clipped from V and 3 bases from J, the junction kept 3 bases outside the gene matches. The CDR3 has 15 amino acids. Germline V gene lookup returns CDR1 SNHLY and CDR2 FYNNEI. CDR3 protein: CASSRQGAANEKLFF. In DNA, the CDR3 is TGTGCCAGCAGTCGACAGGGGGCGGCTAATGAAAAACTGTTTTTT.

The chain employs TRBV20-1 and TRBJ2-5, with TRBD2 matching over 12 bases. The CDR3 has 17 residues. Germline V CDR1 and CDR2: DFQATT, SNEGSKA (reference sequence). V lost 3 bases and J lost 5; bases outside the gene matches: 13. The CDR3 DNA follows: TGCAGTGCTAGCCCCAGGACTAGCGGGGTGCCCGGGGAGACCCAGTACTTC. It encodes CSASPRTSGVPGETQYF.

This chain joins TRBV6-1 and TRBJ2-5, with 7 bases identical to TRBD1. The J call could be wrong; TRBJ2-7 is a better fit for the DNA end. CDR3 length equals 15 residues. Per the germline V gene, CDR1 is MNHNS and CDR2 is SASEGT. CDR3 nucleotide sequence: TGTGCCAGCAGTGACCCGGGACAGTCCTCCTACGAGCAGTACTTC. Translating it yields CASSDPGQSSYEQYF.